Below are 13 T cell receptor beta chains sequenced from a single sample in a study of cytomegalovirus exposure and HLA in healthy donors. It was with 60 Vbeta and 13 Jbeta primers that the PCR ran. Generated by immunoSEQ multiplex PCR, the TCRdb table keeps only in-frame clones and is missing some. The sample comprises under 150,000 clones, about 76% of which are singletons, and 3.5% to 4% rests with the top ten. The sequencing sample was made of PBMCs. The receptors derive from a man between 18 and 29 years old in good health and CMV-seronegative.

This rearrangement joins TRBV5-1 to TRBJ1-3, with 10 bases fitting TRBD1. The CDR3 is made up of 16 amino acids. Per germline, CDR1 SGHRS and CDR2 YFSETQ. Germline trimming cut 2 bases from V and 3 bases from J; bases unmatched to any gene: 5. This CDR3 reads CASSFGTGAVGNTIYF. The CDR3 DNA sequence: TGCGCCAGCAGCTTTGGGACAGGGGCCGTTGGAAACACCATATATTTT.

The V call is TRBV29-1, the J call TRBJ1-1, with D hard to call. This CDR3 has 13 amino acids. Trimming took 3 bases from V and 5 from J, leaving 13 bases between them. CDR1 and CDR2 from the germline V gene are SQVTM and ANQGSEA. The CDR3 bases are TGCAGCGTTGATTCCGGGTCGGGAACTGAAGCTTTCTTT. This encodes CSVDSGSGTEAFF.

This clone appeared once. This sequence joins TRBV7-8 and TRBJ1-2; TRBD1 matches 12 bases. CDR1 is SGHVS, CDR2 FQNEAQ, per germline. V lost 4 bases to trimming and J lost 7 bases; unmatched junction nucleotides: 4. The CDR3 is 14 residues long. The CDR3 region is CASSSGQGALGYTF. DNA of the CDR3: TGTGCCAGCAGCTCGGGACAGGGGGCGCTTGGCTACACCTTC.

This clone came up once. The chain has TRBV27 and TRBJ2-2; 9 bases are shared with TRBD2. Looked up from germline, CDR1 is MNHEY and CDR2 is SMNVEV (reference sequence). After removal of 3 bases from V and 1 base from J, the junction contained 3 bases not matched to a gene. The CDR3 is made up of 16 amino acids. The CDR3 sequence is CASSLELAGNTGELFF. The CDR3 bases are TGTGCCAGCAGTTTGGAACTAGCGGGGAACACCGGGGAGCTGTTTTTT.

The chain couples TRBV5-1 to TRBJ2-3; tentative D call: TRBD1 (6 bases). In germline, CDR1 is SGHRS, CDR2 YFSETQ. The CDR3 is 17 amino acids. The V and J ends lost 4 bases and 2 bases respectively, with 20 bases between them. Here the CDR3 reads CASSLRKGDLLTDTQYF. In nucleotides, the CDR3 is TGCGCCAGCAGCCTCCGAAAGGGGGACCTCCTCACAGATACGCAGTATTTT. The whole variable domain, filled in from reference TRBV5-1 and TRBJ2-3, reads KAGVTQTPRYLIKTRGQQVTLSCSPISGHRSVSWYQQTPGQGLQFLFEYFSETQRNKGNFPGRFSGRQFSNSRSEMNVSTLELGDSALYLCASSLRKGDLLTDTQYFGPGTRLTVL.

As for this clone: At the DNA level, this CDR3 is encoded by other sequences in the same sample as well. The chain carries TRBV25-1 and TRBJ1-6; D remains ambiguous. Germline assignment: CDR1 MGHDK and CDR2 SYGVNS. With 2 bases removed from V and 6 bases from J, the gap between germline ends came to 11 bases. This CDR3 is built from 15 residues. In DNA form, the CDR3 reads TGTGCCAGCAGTGAAAGGTTCGGGTTTAATTCACCCCTCCACTTT. It encodes CASSERFGFNSPLHF.

The chain employs TRBV6-1 and TRBJ1-2, with D uncertain. V was cut by 8 bases and J by 0 bases, with 16 bases left in between. The CDR3 consists of 15 residues. In germline, CDR1 is MNHNS, CDR2 SASEGT. The CDR3 DNA follows: TGTGCCAGCGGAGGCCCCGGAGGGACTAACTATGGCTACACCTTC. Translation gives CASGGPGGTNYGYTF.

The rearrangement joins TRBV30 to TRBJ1-1; 8 bases fit TRBD1. This CDR3 is 14 amino acids long. V dropped 2 bases and J dropped 5; count of bases not matched to a gene: 7. Germline assignment: CDR1 GTSNPN and CDR2 SVGIG (reference sequence). For the CDR3, the DNA is TGTGCCTGGAGTTCATCAGGGGGCTGGACTGAAGCTTTCTTT. Translation: CAWSSSGGWTEAFF. The variable domain in full, completed from reference TRBV30 and TRBJ1-1, reads SQTIHQWPATLVQPVGSPLSLECTVEGTSNPNLYWYRQAAGRGLQLLFYSVGIGQISSEVPQNLSASRPQDRQFILSSKKLLLSDSGFYLCAWSSSGGWTEAFFGQGTRLTVV.

V usage is TRBV6-5 and J usage is TRBJ2-5, with 12 bases lining up with TRBD1. The CDR3 length is 14 residues. Germline values: CDR1 MNHEY, CDR2 SVGAGI. The V gene end was trimmed by 6 bases and the J gene end by 5 bases; junction bases not matched to a gene: 4. In DNA, the CDR3 is TGTGCCAGCAGGGGACAGGGGGCCGTGGAGACCCAGTACTTC. Translation gives CASRGQGAVETQYF.

The chain has TRBV2 and TRBJ1-5; 10 bases are shared with TRBD1. V lost 4 bases and J lost 3; bases outside the gene matches: 9. This CDR3 comprises 17 residues. Germline V CDR1 and CDR2: SNHLY, FYNNEI. This chain's CDR3 is CASSANIGTGDNQPQHF. CDR3 bases: TGTGCCAGCAGTGCAAATATCGGGACAGGGGACAATCAGCCCCAGCATTTT.

V and J are TRBV27 and TRBJ1-4; 9 bases match TRBD1. V lost 5 bases to trimming and J lost 1 base; unmatched junction nucleotides: 5. Germline CDR1 MNHEY, CDR2 SMNVEV (reference sequence). The CDR3 runs to 16 residues. CDR3: CASSPGQGITNEKLFF. In DNA, the CDR3 is TGTGCCAGCAGTCCAGGACAGGGGATAACTAATGAAAAACTGTTTTTT.

The J gene is TRBJ2-3, the V gene TRBV30; no clear D gene. This CDR3 has 12 amino acids. Trimming pared 2 bases from V and 6 bases from J, leaving 9 bases between. Germline CDR1 is GTSNPN and CDR2 is SVGIG (reference sequence). CDR3 residues: CAWSLVSDTQYF. The CDR3 DNA follows: TGTGCCTGGAGTCTAGTCAGTGATACGCAGTATTTT.

The V call is TRBV27, the J call TRBJ2-7; no definite D call. Trimming shortened V by 5 bases and J by 2 bases, and 22 bases separated the two germline ends. Germline CDR1 MNHEY, CDR2 SMNVEV (reference sequence). The CDR3 runs 17 residues. For the CDR3, the DNA is TGTGCCAGCAGTCGGTCGGCCAGGTTTGAAATTCCCTACGAGCAGTACTTC. Protein: CASSRSARFEIPYEQYF.